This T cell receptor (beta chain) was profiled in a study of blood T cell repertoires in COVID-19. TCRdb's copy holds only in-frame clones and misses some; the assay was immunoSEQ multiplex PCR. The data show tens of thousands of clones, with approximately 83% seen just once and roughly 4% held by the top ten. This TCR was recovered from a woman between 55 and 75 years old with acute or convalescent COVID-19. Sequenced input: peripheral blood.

As DNA, the CDR3 is TGTGCCAGCACGACTAGCGGGAGGGCCGGGTACGAGCAGTACTTC. It specifies CASTTSGRAGYEQYF. The rearrangement uses TRBV27 and TRBJ2-7; the match to TRBD2 covers 14 bases. CDR3 size: 15 residues. Per the germline V gene, CDR1 is MNHEY and CDR2 is SMNVEV (reference sequence). V lost 7 bases, J lost 4 bases, and 6 bases stayed unmatched.